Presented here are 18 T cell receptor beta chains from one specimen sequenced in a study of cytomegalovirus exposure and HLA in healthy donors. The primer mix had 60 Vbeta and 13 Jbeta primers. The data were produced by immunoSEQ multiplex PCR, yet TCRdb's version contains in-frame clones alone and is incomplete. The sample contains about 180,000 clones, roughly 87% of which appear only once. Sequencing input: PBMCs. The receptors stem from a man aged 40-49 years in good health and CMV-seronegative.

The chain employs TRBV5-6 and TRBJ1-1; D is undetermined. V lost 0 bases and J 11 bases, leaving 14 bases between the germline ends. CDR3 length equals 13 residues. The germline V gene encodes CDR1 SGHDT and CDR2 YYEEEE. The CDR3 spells CASSLGSVSRAFF. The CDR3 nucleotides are TGTGCCAGCAGCTTGGGGAGCGTCTCCCGGGCTTTCTTT.

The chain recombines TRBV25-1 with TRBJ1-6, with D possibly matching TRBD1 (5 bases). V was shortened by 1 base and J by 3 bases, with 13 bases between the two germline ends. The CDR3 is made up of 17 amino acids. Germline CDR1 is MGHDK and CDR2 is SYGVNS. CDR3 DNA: TGTGCCAGCAGTGAATTTCTTTCAGGGAACTATAATTCACCCCTCCACTTT. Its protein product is CASSEFLSGNYNSPLHF.

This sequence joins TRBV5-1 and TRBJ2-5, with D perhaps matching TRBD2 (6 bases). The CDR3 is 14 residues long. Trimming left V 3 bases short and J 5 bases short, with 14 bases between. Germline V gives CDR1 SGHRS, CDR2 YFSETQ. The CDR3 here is CASSSDGSRETQYF. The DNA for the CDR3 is TGCGCCAGCAGCTCGGACGGGAGTCGGGAGACCCAGTACTTC.

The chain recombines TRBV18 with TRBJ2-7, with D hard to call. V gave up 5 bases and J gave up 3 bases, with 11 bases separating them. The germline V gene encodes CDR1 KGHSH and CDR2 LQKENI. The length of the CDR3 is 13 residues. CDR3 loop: CASSVALDYEQYF. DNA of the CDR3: TGTGCCAGCTCAGTCGCGCTCGACTACGAGCAGTACTTC.

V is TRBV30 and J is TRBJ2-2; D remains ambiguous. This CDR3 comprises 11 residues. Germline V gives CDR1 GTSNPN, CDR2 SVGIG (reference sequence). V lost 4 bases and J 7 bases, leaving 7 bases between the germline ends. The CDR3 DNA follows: TGTGCCTGGATTGCAGGCGGGGAGCTGTTTTTT. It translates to CAWIAGGELFF.

CDR3 sequence: CASSRRQGVSETQYF. In nucleotides, the CDR3 is TGTGCCAGCAGCAGGCGACAGGGGGTATCTGAGACCCAGTACTTC. J is TRBJ2-5 and V is TRBV5-4; 9 nucleotides match TRBD1. Per germline, CDR1 SGHNT and CDR2 YYREEE (reference sequence). The CDR3 is 15 amino acids. V was clipped by 4 bases and J by 5 bases; unmatched bases: 9.

CDR3 coding DNA: TGTGCCAGCAGCCCCCAATCGACTAGTAGGGGCGAGCAGTACTTC. This sequence encodes CASSPQSTSRGEQYF. This chain joins TRBV7-2 and TRBJ2-7; a possible D gene is TRBD2 (6 bases). This CDR3 contains 15 residues. V was cut by 5 bases and J by 6 bases, with 20 bases left in between. The germline V gene has CDR1 SGHTA and CDR2 FQGNSA.

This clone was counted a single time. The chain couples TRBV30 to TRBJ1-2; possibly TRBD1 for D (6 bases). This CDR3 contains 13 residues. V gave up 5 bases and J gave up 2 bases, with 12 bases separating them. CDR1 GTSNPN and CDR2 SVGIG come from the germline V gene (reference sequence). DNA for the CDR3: TGTGCCTGGGCGACAGGAACAAACTATGGCTACACCTTC. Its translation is CAWATGTNYGYTF.

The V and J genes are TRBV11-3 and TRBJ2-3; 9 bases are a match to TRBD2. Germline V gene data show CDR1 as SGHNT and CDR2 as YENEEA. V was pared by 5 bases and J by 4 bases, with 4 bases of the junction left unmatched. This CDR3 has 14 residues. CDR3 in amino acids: CASSRGGAADTQYF. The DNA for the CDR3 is TGTGCCAGCAGCCGCGGGGGGGCCGCAGATACGCAGTATTTT.

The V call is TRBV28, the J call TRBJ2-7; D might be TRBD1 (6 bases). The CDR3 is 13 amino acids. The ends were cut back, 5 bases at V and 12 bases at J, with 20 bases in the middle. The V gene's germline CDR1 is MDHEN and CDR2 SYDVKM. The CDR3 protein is CASSPQDLRGGYF. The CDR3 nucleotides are TGTGCCAGCAGTCCACAGGACCTACGAGGGGGGTACTTC.

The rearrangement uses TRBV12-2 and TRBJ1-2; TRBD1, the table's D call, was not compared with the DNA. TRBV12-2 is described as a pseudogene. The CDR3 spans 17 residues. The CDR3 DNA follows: TGTGCAAGTCGCTTAGTAAGGCTGGGGACAGGGGGAACCCCTCACACCTTC. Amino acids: CASRLVRLGTGGTPHTF.

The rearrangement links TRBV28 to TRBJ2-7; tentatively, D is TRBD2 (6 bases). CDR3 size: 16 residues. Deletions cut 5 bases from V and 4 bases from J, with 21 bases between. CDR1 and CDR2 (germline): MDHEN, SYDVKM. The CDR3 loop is CASSDPAGRAPYEQYF. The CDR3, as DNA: TGTGCCAGCAGTGACCCAGCGGGTAGGGCCCCGTACGAGCAGTACTTC. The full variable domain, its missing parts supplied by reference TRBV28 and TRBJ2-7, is DVKVTQSSRYLVKRTGEKVFLECVQDMDHENMFWYRQDPGLGLRLIYFSYDVKMKEKGDIPEGYSVSREKKERFSLILESASTNQTSMYLCASSDPAGRAPYEQYFGPGTRLTVT.

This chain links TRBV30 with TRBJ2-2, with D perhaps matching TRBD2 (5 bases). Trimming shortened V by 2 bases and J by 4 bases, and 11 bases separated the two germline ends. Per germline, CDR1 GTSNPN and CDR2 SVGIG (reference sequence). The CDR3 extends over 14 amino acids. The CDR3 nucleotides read TGTGCCTGGAGTATGCTAGCAGTCACCGGGGAGCTGTTTTTT. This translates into CAWSMLAVTGELFF.

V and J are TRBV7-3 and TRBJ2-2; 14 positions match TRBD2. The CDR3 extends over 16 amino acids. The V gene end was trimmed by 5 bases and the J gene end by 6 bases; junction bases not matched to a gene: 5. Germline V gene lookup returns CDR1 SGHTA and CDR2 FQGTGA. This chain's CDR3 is CASSPRGLAGAGELFF. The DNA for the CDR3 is TGTGCCAGCAGCCCGCGGGGACTAGCGGGAGCCGGGGAGCTGTTTTTT.

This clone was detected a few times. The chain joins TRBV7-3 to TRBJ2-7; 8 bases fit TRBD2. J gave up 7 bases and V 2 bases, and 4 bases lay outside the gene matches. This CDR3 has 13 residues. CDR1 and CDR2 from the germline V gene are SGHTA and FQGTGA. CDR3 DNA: TGTGCCAGCAGCTTAGGGTCGGGGGGGGAGCAGTACTTC. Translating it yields CASSLGSGGEQYF.

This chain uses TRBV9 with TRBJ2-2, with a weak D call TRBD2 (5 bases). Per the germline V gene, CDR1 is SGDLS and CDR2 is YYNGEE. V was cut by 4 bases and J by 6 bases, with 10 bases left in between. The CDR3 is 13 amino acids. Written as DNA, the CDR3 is TGTGCCAGCAGCCCTGGACTCGCCGGGGAGCTGTTTTTT. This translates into CASSPGLAGELFF.

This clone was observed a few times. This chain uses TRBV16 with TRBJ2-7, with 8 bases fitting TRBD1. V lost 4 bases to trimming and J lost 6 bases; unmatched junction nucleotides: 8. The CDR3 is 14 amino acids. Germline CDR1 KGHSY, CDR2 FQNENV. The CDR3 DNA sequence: TGTGCCAGCAGCCCGCGACAGGGGAAAAGCGAGCAGTACTTC. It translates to CASSPRQGKSEQYF.

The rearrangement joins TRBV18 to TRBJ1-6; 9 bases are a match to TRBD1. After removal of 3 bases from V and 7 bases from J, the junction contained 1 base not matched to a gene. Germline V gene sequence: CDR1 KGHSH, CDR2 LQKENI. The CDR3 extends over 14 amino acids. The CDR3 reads CASSPGTGNSPLHF. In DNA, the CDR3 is TGTGCCAGCTCACCCGGGACAGGGAATTCACCCCTCCACTTT.